This TCR beta chain was captured by sequencing in a study of T cell responses to AZD1222 COVID-19 vaccine. Here immunoSEQ multiplex PCR was the method, and the copy in TCRdb shows in-frame clones only, minus some. The sample includes 120,000 to 150,000 clones, roughly 91% seen only once; the top ten take about 1.9%. A note on this clone: No antigen is known for it.

General study results and limits: Unmutated variant regions are reportedly targeted by nearly half of spike-specific TCRs.

The sample consisted of peripheral blood, taken on day 0 of AZD1222 vaccination. This clonotype was sampled from an adult in good health.

CDR3: CASRPGAQGEQPQHF. In DNA form, the CDR3 reads TGTGCCAGCAGACCGGGGGCCCAAGGGGAACAGCCCCAGCATTTT. The chain recombines TRBV6-1 with TRBJ1-5, with D possibly matching TRBD1 (6 bases). The V and J ends lost 6 bases and 7 bases respectively, with 19 bases between them. This CDR3 is 15 amino acids long. From germline, CDR1 is MNHNS and CDR2 SASEGT.